This is a list of T cell receptor beta chains from one sample in a study of blood T cell repertoires in COVID-19. TCRdb's copy holds only in-frame clones and misses some; the assay was immunoSEQ multiplex PCR. The repertoire holds 200,000 to 300,000 clones, with under 90% as singletons. The material sequenced was peripheral blood. These receptors all stem from a human donor in a cohort sampled during active COVID-19. The CDR3 runs from the conserved cysteine through the conserved F or W. D genes are given only for firm matches. Expanded clones are given a class, and other clones once, few, many or no size at all.

D gene	clone size	V gene	J gene	CDR3 DNA	CDR3 protein
-	-	TRBV24-1	TRBJ1-2	TGTGCCACCAGTGATGGGGGGAGCTATGGCTACACCTTC	CATSDGGSYGYTF
TRBD1	-	TRBV6-1	TRBJ1-2	TGTGCCAGCAGTGATAACAGGGGGCGCAACGGCTACACCTTC	CASSDNRGRNGYTF
TRBD2	few	TRBV11-1	TRBJ2-5	TGTGCCAGCAGCCCACTTAGCGGGAGGGCCCAGTACTTC	CASSPLSGRAQYF
-	-	TRBV4-1	TRBJ1-1	TGCGCCAGCAGCCAAGATTTGGAGACAGGCGGAAACACTGAAGCTTTCTTT	CASSQDLETGGNTEAFF
-	-	TRBV19	TRBJ1-1	TGTGCCAGTAGTATTAATACTGAAGCTTTCTTT	CASSINTEAFF
-	-	TRBV6-4	TRBJ1-5	TGTGCCAGCAGTCCTCAGGATTCGCTTTGGGGCAATCAGCCCCAGCATTTT	CASSPQDSLWGNQPQHF
TRBD1	-	TRBV2	TRBJ2-5	TGTGCCAGTGGGACAGGGGGCGCAGAGACCCAGTACTTC	CASGTGGAETQYF
TRBD2	-	TRBV3-1/TRBV3-2	TRBJ2-1	TGTGCCAGCAGCCAAGCTGGGACTAGCAATGAGCAGTTCTTC	CASSQAGTSNEQFF
TRBD1	-	TRBV18	TRBJ1-5	TGTGCCAGCTCAAAAACAGCCCCTGGGACAGCCTATAGCAATCAGCCCCAGCATTTT	CASSKTAPGTAYSNQPQHF
-	-	TRBV5-5	TRBJ1-1	TGTGCCAGCAGCCAACTGGCTGAAGCTTTCTTT	CASSQLAEAFF
-	few	TRBV2	TRBJ2-5	TGTGCCAGCAGTGAAGGCCGTAGAACTGAAGAGACCCAGTACTTC	CASSEGRRTEETQYF
-	-	TRBV19	TRBJ2-7	TGTGCCAGTAAATCCGAACACAGAGGGTACGAGCAGTACTTC	CASKSEHRGYEQYF
TRBD2	-	TRBV7-8	TRBJ2-3	TGTGCCAGCAGCCCCAAGACTAGCGGGGCCCCCTATTATTTT	CASSPKTSGAPYYF
-	-	TRBV19	TRBJ2-7	TGTGCCAGTAGTATAGTAGTAGGGGACTTGAGGGGAGAGCAGTACTTC	CASSIVVGDLRGEQYF
TRBD1	-	TRBV5-5	TRBJ1-2	TGTGCCAGCAGCTTAGATCAGGGGGCCTATGGCTACACCTTC	CASSLDQGAYGYTF
TRBD2	-	TRBV19	TRBJ2-7	TGTGCCAGTAGTATACTAGCTAGCGGGAGATGGGGCGAGCAGTACTTC	CASSILASGRWGEQYF
TRBD2	once	TRBV5-4	TRBJ2-3	TGTGCCAGCAGCTTAGGACTAGCGGGGGGTCATCGCACAGATACGCAGTATTTT	CASSLGLAGGHRTDTQYF
TRBD1	-	TRBV14	TRBJ2-7	TGTGCCAGCAGCACACAGGGGGCTATCAGGAACGAGCAGTACTTC	CASSTQGAIRNEQYF
TRBD2	-	TRBV11-2	TRBJ2-3	TGTGCCAGCACGACGGTTAGCGGGATAGGGGATACGCAGTATTTT	CASTTVSGIGDTQYF
-	-	TRBV5-8	TRBJ2-2	TGTGCCAGCAGGCCCTGGGCCGAAACCGGGGAGCTGTTTTTT	CASRPWAETGELFF
TRBD1	-	TRBV2	TRBJ2-3	TGTGCCAGCAGTGAAGTTAAGACAGGGCACCCAAGCACAGATACGCAGTATTTT	CASSEVKTGHPSTDTQYF
-	-	TRBV19	TRBJ2-2	TGTGCCAGTTCCGCACTAAACAGGGCTAGGGGGGAGCTGTTTTTT	CASSALNRARGELFF
-	-	TRBV7-2	TRBJ1-4	TGTGCCAGCAGCTTAGCGCATGGAGTCGGGGATGAAAAACTGTTTTTT	CASSLAHGVGDEKLFF
TRBD1	-	TRBV6-2/TRBV6-3	TRBJ2-7	TGTGCCAGCAGTCCCCGGGACAGGGGGCGCGATCGCAACGAGCAGTACTTC	CASSPRDRGRDRNEQYF
TRBD1	-	TRBV25-1	TRBJ1-1	TGTGCCAGCATCCGTAAGGGGGCCACTGAAGCTTTCTTT	CASIRKGATEAFF
-	once	TRBV4-3	TRBJ2-3	TGCGCCAGCAGCCAAGAGACACTAGCCCCAGATACGCAGTATTTT	CASSQETLAPDTQYF
TRBD2	once	TRBV19	TRBJ2-1	TGTGCCAGTAAGGGACTAGCGAATTACAATGAGCAGTTCTTC	CASKGLANYNEQFF
TRBD2	-	TRBV3-1/TRBV3-2	TRBJ2-1	TGTGCCAGCAGCCAAGAAGTTCCTAGCGGGAGGCTGGAGCAGTTCTTC	CASSQEVPSGRLEQFF
-	-	TRBV5-1	TRBJ2-7	TGCGCCAGCAGCGGAGGCAGGGGTGAAGAGCAGTACTTC	CASSGGRGEEQYF
TRBD2	-	TRBV4-3	TRBJ2-2	TGCGCCAGCAGCCAAGACCCGGGGGGGAACACCGGGGAGCTGTTTTTT	CASSQDPGGNTGELFF
TRBD1	-	TRBV9	TRBJ2-5	TGTGCCAGCAGCGTCAGACAGGGGGTACAAGAGACCCAGTACTTC	CASSVRQGVQETQYF
TRBD1	-	TRBV7-2	TRBJ1-5	TGTGCCAGCAGACCCAGGGGGCAGGGCAATCAGCCCCAGCATTTT	CASRPRGQGNQPQHF
-	-	TRBV9	TRBJ1-5	TGTGCCAGCAGCGCTACGGACAATAGCAATCAGCCCCAGCATTTT	CASSATDNSNQPQHF
-	-	TRBV29-1	TRBJ2-3	TGCAGCGTATCGGGGGGCACAGATACGCAGTATTTT	CSVSGGTDTQYF
-	-	TRBV7-9	TRBJ2-5	TGTGCCAGCAGCTTAGCCGCCGGTGCGGAGACCCAGTACTTC	CASSLAAGAETQYF
TRBD1	-	TRBV18	TRBJ1-5	TGTGCCAGCTCCCGGACAGGGGGGCAAAGGGGTCAGCCCCAGCATTTT	CASSRTGGQRGQPQHF
TRBD2	-	TRBV7-2	TRBJ2-3	TGTGCCAGCAGCCCCCCGGGACTAGCGGGGGGTGGGGGGACAGATACGCAGTATTTT	CASSPPGLAGGGGTDTQYF